The 24 T cell receptor beta chains below come from one sample, sequenced in a study of blood T cell repertoires in COVID-19. Assay used: immunoSEQ multiplex PCR; TCRdb lists only in-frame clones, some missing. The sample has 70,000 to 85,000 clones; more than 80% are singletons. Sequencing was done on a sample of peripheral blood. These receptors originate from a woman older than 75 with acute or convalescent COVID-19.

The chain employs TRBV25-1 and TRBJ1-1; 7 bases fit TRBD1. In germline, CDR1 is MGHDK, CDR2 SYGVNS. After removal of 2 bases from V and 2 bases from J, the junction contained 11 bases not matched to a gene. CDR3 length: 17 amino acids. The CDR3 spells CASSERGQGLRNTEAFF. Here the CDR3 DNA reads TGTGCCAGCAGTGAAAGGGGGCAGGGGCTGAGAAACACTGAAGCTTTCTTT.

The chain combines TRBV5-1 with TRBJ2-3; tentative D call: TRBD2 (6 bases). Trimming pared 4 bases from V and 2 bases from J, leaving 11 bases between. The CDR3 is made up of 14 amino acids. CDR1 is SGHRS and CDR2 is YFSETQ in the germline V gene. CDR3 protein: CASSPGTYTDTQYF. CDR3 DNA sequence: TGCGCCAGCAGCCCCGGGACTTACACAGATACGCAGTATTTT. The whole variable domain, remainder taken from reference TRBV5-1 and TRBJ2-3, is KAGVTQTPRYLIKTRGQQVTLSCSPISGHRSVSWYQQTPGQGLQFLFEYFSETQRNKGNFPGRFSGRQFSNSRSEMNVSTLELGDSALYLCASSPGTYTDTQYFGPGTRLTVL.

The chain combines TRBV7-2 with TRBJ1-1, with 7 bases aligning to TRBD1. Per germline, CDR1 SGHTA and CDR2 FQGNSA. The trim removed 4 bases at V and 10 bases at J, leaving 3 bases unmatched. This CDR3 has 11 residues. The CDR3 reads CASSSSGGAFF. CDR3 nucleotide sequence: TGTGCCAGCAGCTCCTCAGGGGGAGCTTTCTTT.

J is TRBJ1-1 and V is TRBV5-1, with D perhaps matching TRBD1 (5 bases). This CDR3 region has 14 residues. Per the germline V gene, CDR1 is SGHRS and CDR2 is YFSETQ. Trimming removed 0 bases from V and 1 base from J, with 7 bases in between. CDR3 DNA: TGCGCCAGCAGCTTGGGCAGGGAGAACACTGAAGCTTTCTTT. As protein: CASSLGRENTEAFF.

The rearrangement uses TRBV5-1 and TRBJ2-2, with D possibly being TRBD1 (6 bases). Trimming cost V 4 bases and J 1 base, with 8 bases left between them. The length of the CDR3 is 14 residues. Germline CDR1 and CDR2: SGHRS and YFSETQ. In DNA form, the CDR3 reads TGCGCCAGCAGCAAGGGACAGAACACCGGGGAGCTGTTTTTT. Its translation: CASSKGQNTGELFF.

The V and J genes are TRBV7-2 and TRBJ2-3; TRBD1 is a possible D gene (6 bases). The ends were cut back, 1 base at V and 1 base at J, with 12 bases in the middle. Germline CDR1 SGHTA, CDR2 FQGNSA. The CDR3 totals 16 residues. The CDR3 loop reads CASSLVASGGTDTQYF. The DNA of the CDR3 is TGTGCCAGCAGCTTAGTGGCTTCAGGGGGCACAGATACGCAGTATTTT.

This chain links TRBV19 with TRBJ1-5; 7 nucleotides match TRBD1. This CDR3 has 15 amino acids. Germline loops: CDR1 LNHDA, CDR2 SQIVND (reference sequence). The V segment lost 4 bases and the J segment 4 bases; nucleotides outside the gene matches: 7. The CDR3 sequence: CASSTRQGQNQPQHF. The DNA for the CDR3 is TGTGCCAGTAGTACTAGACAGGGCCAGAATCAGCCCCAGCATTTT.

The chain links TRBV9 to TRBJ2-6, with D unclear. V was cut by 4 bases and J by 0 bases, with 8 bases left in between. This CDR3 has 15 residues. Germline CDR1 and CDR2: SGDLS and YYNGEE. CDR3 DNA: TGTGCCAGCAGCTTACAGAGCTCTGGGGCCAACGTCCTGACTTTC. It is translated as CASSLQSSGANVLTF.

The chain uses TRBV19 and TRBJ1-2, with 9 bases fitting TRBD1. V shed 6 bases, J shed 4 bases, and the junction held 15 bases outside the gene matches. The CDR3 contains 17 residues. Germline V gene lookup returns CDR1 LNHDA and CDR2 SQIVND (reference sequence). The CDR3 spells CASSNPPRTGVLYGYTF. CDR3 DNA sequence: TGTGCCAGTAGCAATCCCCCCCGGACAGGGGTTCTCTATGGCTACACCTTC. The full variable domain, with the rest looked up from reference TRBV19 and TRBJ1-2, is DGGITQSPKYLFRKEGQNVTLSCEQNLNHDAMYWYRQDPGQGLRLIYYSQIVNDFQKGDIAEGYSVSREKKESFPLTVTSAQKNPTAFYLCASSNPPRTGVLYGYTFGSGTRLTVV.

This clone has a single count. The chain recombines TRBV5-4 with TRBJ1-6; 9 nucleotides align to TRBD1. The germline V gene encodes CDR1 SGHNT and CDR2 YYREEE (reference sequence). The CDR3 is 15 residues long. V was pared by 3 bases and J by 7 bases, with 5 bases of the junction left unmatched. The CDR3 sequence is CASSSTTGGNSPLHF. The CDR3 nucleotides read TGTGCCAGCAGCTCAACGACAGGGGGAAATTCACCCCTCCACTTT. Variable domain in full (rest from reference TRBV5-4 and TRBJ1-6): ETGVTQSPTHLIKTRGQQVTLRCSSQSGHNTVSWYQQALGQGPQFIFQYYREEENGRGNFPPRFSGLQFPNYSSELNVNALELDDSALYLCASSSTTGGNSPLHFGNGTRLTVT.

The CDR3: CASSLGDRAYQPQHF. CDR3 nucleotide sequence: TGTGCCAGCAGTTTAGGTGACAGGGCCTATCAGCCCCAGCATTTT. This chain connects TRBV5-5 to TRBJ1-5; 7 positions agree with TRBD1. The CDR3 totals 15 residues. Looked up from germline, CDR1 is SGHKS and CDR2 is YYEKEE (reference sequence). V shed 5 bases and J 5 bases; nucleotides not matched to a gene: 10.

This sequence joins TRBV6-1 and TRBJ1-1; a weak D match, TRBD1 (5 bases). CDR1 MNHNS and CDR2 SASEGT come from the germline V gene. CDR3 length: 15 amino acids. The V and J ends lost 1 base and 5 bases respectively, with 14 bases between them. DNA for the CDR3: TGTGCCAGCAGTGAAGGGTGGGGCAGTTGGACTGAAGCTTTCTTT. Translated, it gives CASSEGWGSWTEAFF.

The chain is built from TRBV18 and TRBJ2-5; 9 nucleotides agree with TRBD1. The germline CDR1 and CDR2 sequences are KGHSH and LQKENI. V dropped 4 bases and J dropped 5; count of bases not matched to a gene: 2. The CDR3 sequence is 13 residues long. The CDR3 nucleotides are TGTGCCAGCTCACGGGACAGGGAGGAGACCCAGTACTTC. As protein: CASSRDREETQYF.

This sequence joins TRBV10-1 and TRBJ2-1; 9 bases map to TRBD2. The CDR3 covers 14 residues. V lost 5 bases and J lost 4; bases outside the gene matches: 3. Germline values: CDR1 WNHNN, CDR2 SYGVQD (reference sequence). CDR3 amino acids: CASSISGGYNEQFF. As DNA, the CDR3 is TGCGCCAGCAGTATTAGCGGGGGTTACAATGAGCAGTTCTTC.

The CDR3 DNA sequence: TGTGCCAGCCTCAGGACTAGCGGATTCGGGGAGACCCAGTACTTC. Protein: CASLRTSGFGETQYF. This chain uses TRBV7-9 with TRBJ2-5; 10 positions match TRBD2. V lost 8 bases, J lost 5 bases, and 11 bases stayed unmatched. CDR3 length equals 15 residues. The V gene's germline CDR1 is SEHNR and CDR2 FQNEAQ (reference sequence). Combining the CDR3 with reference TRBV7-9 and TRBJ2-5 gives the whole variable domain DTGVSQNPRHKITKRGQNVTFRCDPISEHNRLYWYRQTLGQGPEFLTYFQNEAQLEKSRLLSDRFSAERPKGSFSTLEIQRTEQGDSAMYLCASLRTSGFGETQYFGPGTRLLVL.

The V gene is TRBV25-1, the J gene TRBJ2-7; TRBD2 is a possible D gene (6 bases). The ends were cut back, 3 bases at V and 4 bases at J, with 16 bases in the middle. Germline lookup yields CDR1 MGHDK and CDR2 SYGVNS. The CDR3 is 15 amino acids. CDR3 DNA: TGTGCCAGCAGTGACGGGACTCCTCTTGGGTACGAGCAGTACTTC. This sequence encodes CASSDGTPLGYEQYF.

The chain combines TRBV20-1 with TRBJ2-2; the D is unclear. The CDR3 sequence is 11 residues long. V lost 3 bases and J 9 bases, leaving 8 bases between the germline ends. Germline V gene data show CDR1 as DFQATT and CDR2 as SNEGSKA (reference sequence). The CDR3 spells CSASPGRELFF. The DNA for the CDR3 is TGCAGTGCTAGCCCAGGTCGGGAGCTGTTTTTT.

This CDR3 is CASSRLAGGKETQYF. In nucleotides, the CDR3 is TGTGCCAGCAGCCGACTAGCGGGGGGGAAAGAGACCCAGTACTTC. V gene TRBV2 combines with J gene TRBJ2-5; 14 bases are shared with TRBD2. J lost 3 bases, V lost 6 bases, and 3 bases had no gene match. Germline V gene data show CDR1 as SNHLY and CDR2 as FYNNEI. This CDR3 spans 15 amino acids.

The genes are TRBV10-3 and TRBJ2-7, with a weak D call TRBD2 (5 bases). The CDR3 runs to 15 residues. Deletions cut 4 bases from V and 2 bases from J, with 15 bases between. CDR1 is ENHRY and CDR2 is SYGVKD in the germline V gene. The CDR3 protein is CAISVGTRKAYEQYF. As DNA, the CDR3 is TGTGCCATCAGTGTTGGTACTAGGAAGGCCTACGAGCAGTACTTC.

The V and J genes are TRBV30 and TRBJ1-2; D not certain. Germline V gene lookup returns CDR1 GTSNPN and CDR2 SVGIG (reference sequence). This CDR3 comprises 16 residues. V dropped 0 bases and J dropped 4 bases, with 18 bases sitting between them. The DNA for the CDR3 is TGTGCCTGGAGTGTTCACGGGTCCCGCCCTCCCTATGGCTACACCTTC. Its translation is CAWSVHGSRPPYGYTF.

The count of this clone is one. The CDR3 nucleotides are TGTGCCATCCAAGCGGGGGGCTCCTACAATGAGCAGTTCTTC. Amino acid sequence: CAIQAGGSYNEQFF. This chain joins TRBV10-3 and TRBJ2-1; 9 bases line up with TRBD2. Germline V gene lookup returns CDR1 ENHRY and CDR2 SYGVKD. The V gene end was trimmed by 8 bases and the J gene end by 0 bases; junction bases not matched to a gene: 2. The CDR3 is made up of 14 amino acids.

Here the CDR3 DNA reads TGCGCCAGCAGCTTGGTAGCCCTTAATATTAGGCGGGACAGGGGATTTAATGAAAAACTGTTTTTT. Its translation: CASSLVALNIRRDRGFNEKLFF. The genes are TRBV5-1 and TRBJ1-4, with TRBD1 matching 10 bases. This CDR3 has 22 residues. The V and J ends lost 0 bases and 4 bases, in that order; junction bases with no gene match: 21. Germline CDR1 and CDR2: SGHRS and YFSETQ.

This clone was seen once. The chain combines TRBV6-5 with TRBJ2-1, with TRBD1 matching over 10 bases. V trimming: 2 bases; J trimming: 11 bases; junction bases outside the gene matches: 6. The germline V gene encodes CDR1 MNHEY and CDR2 SVGAGI. CDR3 length: 14 residues. CDR3 sequence reads: CASSYGTGDAKQFF. CDR3 DNA: TGTGCCAGCAGTTACGGGACAGGGGACGCGAAGCAGTTCTTC.

V gene TRBV2 combines with J gene TRBJ2-1; 14 nucleotides line up with TRBD2. V was clipped by 5 bases and J by 7 bases; unmatched bases: 10. Germline V gene lookup returns CDR1 SNHLY and CDR2 FYNNEI. The CDR3 is made up of 17 amino acids. CDR3 region: CASSIRRLAGGLNEQFF. The CDR3 DNA reads TGTGCCAGCAGTATCCGAAGACTAGCGGGGGGGCTAAATGAGCAGTTCTTC. The entire variable domain, with the rest obtained from reference TRBV2 and TRBJ2-1, is as follows: EPEVTQTPSHQVTQMGQEVILRCVPISNHLYFYWYRQILGQKVEFLVSFYNNEISEKSEIFDDQFSVERPDGSNFTLKIRSTKLEDSAMYFCASSIRRLAGGLNEQFFGPGTRLTVL.